These 15 T cell receptor beta chains were all obtained from the same sample, sequenced in a study of blood T cell repertoires in COVID-19. Assay used: immunoSEQ multiplex PCR; TCRdb lists only in-frame clones, some missing. The top ten clones hold 20% to 25% of a sample with 50,000 to 75,000 clones, 70% to 80% of them seen once. Sequenced sample: peripheral blood. All receptors come from a man older than 75 with active or convalescent COVID-19.

The CDR3 here is CATSRDQTGSNEKLFF. In nucleotides, the CDR3 is TGTGCCACCAGCAGAGATCAGACAGGTTCTAATGAAAAACTGTTTTTT. V usage is TRBV15 and J usage is TRBJ1-4; maybe TRBD1 (6 bases). The length of the CDR3 is 16 residues. CDR1 is LNHNV, CDR2 YYDKDF, per germline (reference sequence). V gave up 0 bases and J gave up 3 bases, with 11 bases separating them.

V usage is TRBV3-1 (or the pseudogene TRBV3-2) and J usage is TRBJ2-3; 7 nucleotides align to TRBD2. The J segment lost 1 base and the V segment lost 2 bases, leaving 6 bases of the junction unmatched. This CDR3 is 16 amino acids long. The germline CDR1 and CDR2 sequences are LGHDT and YNNKEL (reference sequence). CDR3: CASSQPTSSCTDTQYF. Here the CDR3 DNA reads TGTGCCAGCAGCCAACCGACTAGCAGCTGCACAGATACGCAGTATTTT.

This clone has only one observation. The V and J genes are TRBV2 and TRBJ2-5; 11 bases are a match to TRBD1. This CDR3 region has 15 residues. Germline CDR1 reads SNHLY; CDR2 reads FYNNEI. The CDR3 nucleotides read TGTGCTCAGAGGCGCGGGACAGGGGGTTGGGAGACCCAGTACTTC. Amino acids: CAQRRGTGGWETQYF.

The V call is TRBV7-3, the J call TRBJ1-1, with D tentatively TRBD1 (5 bases). Trimming took off 6 bases at V and 4 bases at J, with 12 bases between the two ends. CDR1 SGHTA and CDR2 FQGTGA come from the germline V gene. This CDR3 has 13 amino acids. CDR3 residues: CASRYTDSTEAFF. CDR3 bases: TGTGCCAGCAGATACACAGACAGCACTGAAGCTTTCTTT. The full variable domain, with the rest looked up from reference TRBV7-3 and TRBJ1-1, is GAGVSQTPSNKVTEKGKYVELRCDPISGHTALYWYRQSLGQGPEFLIYFQGTGAADDSGLPNDRFFAVRPEGSVSTLKIQRTERGDSAVYLCASRYTDSTEAFFGQGTRLTVV.

This chain links TRBV7-8 with TRBJ1-1; 7 nucleotides align to TRBD1. V shed 5 bases and J 0 bases; nucleotides not matched to a gene: 6. The CDR3 runs 15 residues. The germline V gene encodes CDR1 SGHVS and CDR2 FQNEAQ. In DNA, the CDR3 is TGTGCCAGCAGCGCTAAACAGGGGTTGAACACTGAAGCTTTCTTT. Translated, it gives CASSAKQGLNTEAFF.

The chain recombines TRBV6-5 with TRBJ2-5, with D possibly being TRBD1 (6 bases). Trimming took off 7 bases at V and 2 bases at J, with 17 bases between the two ends. The germline V gene encodes CDR1 MNHEY and CDR2 SVGAGI. The CDR3 length is 15 residues. CDR3 protein: CASTRGHRTQETQYF. In nucleotides, the CDR3 is TGTGCCAGCACCCGGGGACACCGGACACAAGAGACCCAGTACTTC.

Only a few counts were recorded for this clone. The chain carries TRBV5-1 and TRBJ1-1; a weak D match, TRBD1 (5 bases). This CDR3 has 15 residues. Trimming took 0 bases from V and 4 from J, leaving 13 bases between them. Germline V CDR1 and CDR2: SGHRS, YFSETQ. CDR3 DNA sequence: TGCGCCAGCAGCTTGGAAGGGGCTTTGGGCACTGAAGCTTTCTTT. Amino acid sequence: CASSLEGALGTEAFF.

This chain uses TRBV4-1 with TRBJ2-4, with 7 bases fitting TRBD2. CDR3 length: 17 residues. V lost 1 base to trimming and J lost 8 bases; unmatched junction nucleotides: 14. The germline CDR1 and CDR2 sequences are MGHRA and YSYEKL. Here the CDR3 DNA reads TGCGCCAGCAGCCAAGTTGCGTCTCGCGGGGGAGGAGACATTCAGTACTTC. Translation: CASSQVASRGGGDIQYF.

This clone was observed a single time. V and J are TRBV9 and TRBJ1-3; a weak D match, TRBD1 (5 bases). The V and J ends lost 2 bases and 2 bases respectively, with 14 bases between them. The CDR3 has 16 residues. Germline CDR1 SGDLS, CDR2 YYNGEE. CDR3: CASSVGQGLTGNTIYF. CDR3 DNA sequence: TGTGCCAGCAGCGTCGGACAAGGGTTAACTGGAAACACCATATATTTT.

V is TRBV18 and J is TRBJ2-2; TRBD1 matches 7 bases. The J segment lost 5 bases and the V segment lost 6 bases, leaving 6 bases of the junction unmatched. CDR3 length equals 14 residues. Germline loops: CDR1 KGHSH, CDR2 LQKENI. Here the CDR3 reads CASSPDRATGELFF. The CDR3 coding sequence is TGTGCCAGCTCGCCAGACAGGGCGACCGGGGAGCTGTTTTTT.

This chain connects TRBV14 to TRBJ2-3; D gene uncertain. The germline V gene encodes CDR1 SGHDN and CDR2 FVKESK. The CDR3 contains 13 residues. The V end lost 1 base, the J end lost 4 bases, and 6 bases lay between the germline ends. CDR3 sequence (DNA): TGTGCCAGCAGCCAAGTTAATTCAGATACGCAGTATTTT. Amino acid sequence: CASSQVNSDTQYF.

V usage is TRBV6-2 or TRBV6-3 and J usage is TRBJ2-1, with 8 bases lining up with TRBD2. Germline V lookup: CDR1 MNHEY, CDR2 SVGEGT. V dropped 1 base and J dropped 5; count of bases not matched to a gene: 13. This CDR3 is 18 amino acids long. The CDR3 loop reads CASSYFAPGGRRNNEQFF. CDR3 sequence (DNA): TGTGCCAGCAGTTACTTCGCCCCTGGCGGGAGGAGAAACAATGAGCAGTTCTTC.

This clone showed up just once. The chain is built from TRBV7-3 and TRBJ1-4, with D uncertain. Per germline, CDR1 SGHTA and CDR2 FQGTGA. V was clipped by 5 bases and J by 3 bases, with 7 bases between them. The CDR3 has 13 amino acids. CDR3 amino acids: CASSPKPNEKLFF. DNA for the CDR3: TGTGCCAGCAGCCCGAAGCCTAATGAAAAACTGTTTTTT.

This rearrangement joins TRBV7-2 to TRBJ2-7; 8 bases map to TRBD1. The CDR3 is 15 amino acids. After removal of 0 bases from V and 2 bases from J, the junction contained 3 bases not matched to a gene. CDR1 and CDR2 (germline): SGHTA, FQGNSA. In DNA form, the CDR3 reads TGTGCCAGCAGCTTAGCGACAGGGGTGCCCTACGAGCAGTACTTC. Translated, it gives CASSLATGVPYEQYF.

This clone was found many times. The genes are TRBV5-1 and TRBJ2-5; D possibly corresponds to TRBD2 (6 bases). Trimming took off 7 bases at V and 3 bases at J, with 13 bases between the two ends. This CDR3 is 13 amino acids long. CDR1 and CDR2 from the germline V gene are SGHRS and YFSETQ. CDR3 in DNA: TGCGCCAGCCAACGTTGGGGGGAAGAGACCCAGTACTTC. Amino acids: CASQRWGEETQYF.